Each of the 15 T cell receptor beta chains below was sequenced from the same sample in a study of blood T cell repertoires in COVID-19. Here immunoSEQ multiplex PCR was the method, and the copy in TCRdb shows in-frame clones only, minus some. The table includes about 180,000 clones, about 80% detected once. Sequencing input: peripheral blood. These receptors originate from a human donor in a cohort sampled during active COVID-19.

This clone was counted only a few times. The chain has TRBV5-4 and TRBJ1-2, with D unresolved. V was shortened by 1 base and J by 8 bases, with 12 bases between the two germline ends. CDR3 length: 13 residues. The germline gives CDR1 SGHNT, CDR2 YYREEE (reference sequence). The CDR3 DNA reads TGTGCCAGCAGCTTGCGGAAGGCGGAGGGCTACACCTTC. Amino acid sequence: CASSLRKAEGYTF. Supplemented by reference TRBV5-4 and TRBJ1-2, the full variable domain reads ETGVTQSPTHLIKTRGQQVTLRCSSQSGHNTVSWYQQALGQGPQFIFQYYREEENGRGNFPPRFSGLQFPNYSSELNVNALELDDSALYLCASSLRKAEGYTFGSGTRLTVV.

The chain uses TRBV9 and TRBJ2-7; 9 bases map to TRBD2. Germline V gene data show CDR1 as SGDLS and CDR2 as YYNGEE. The CDR3 loop spans 15 amino acids. J was trimmed by 7 bases and V by 4 bases; bases with no gene match: 12. The CDR3 region is CASSLIGTSPGEQYF. The CDR3 DNA is TGTGCCAGCAGCCTAATTGGGACTAGCCCTGGTGAGCAGTACTTC.

This clone was counted between two and nine times. The chain is built from TRBV3-1 (or the pseudogene TRBV3-2) and TRBJ1-3; 11 positions agree with TRBD1. Germline lookup yields CDR1 LGHDT and CDR2 YNNKEL (reference sequence). V lost 5 bases and J lost 3; bases outside the gene matches: 6. CDR3 length: 16 residues. The CDR3 spells CASSTRTGGDGNTIYF. CDR3 DNA sequence: TGTGCCAGCAGCACCAGGACAGGGGGCGATGGAAACACCATATATTTT.

The chain carries TRBV19 and TRBJ2-6; D is ambiguous. V was shortened by 0 bases and J by 1 base, with 7 bases between the two germline ends. The germline V gene has CDR1 LNHDA and CDR2 SQIVND (reference sequence). The CDR3 covers 16 residues. The CDR3: CASSIDGRSGANVLTF. The CDR3 region has the DNA TGTGCCAGTAGTATAGATGGGCGATCTGGGGCCAACGTCCTGACTTTC.

The chain links TRBV6-4 to TRBJ2-7; tentative D call: TRBD1 (6 bases). The CDR3 is made up of 13 amino acids. Trimming stripped 4 bases from V and 5 bases from J, with 12 bases between. CDR1 is MRHNA, CDR2 SNTAGT, per germline. CDR3 sequence (DNA): TGTGCCAGCAGTGTTTCCCCAGGGGACGAGCAGTACTTC. It codes for CASSVSPGDEQYF.

This clone was detected only a few times. The rearrangement links TRBV9 to TRBJ1-2; the match to TRBD1 covers 8 bases. This CDR3 is built from 13 residues. Germline V gives CDR1 SGDLS, CDR2 YYNGEE. The V gene end was trimmed by 5 bases and the J gene end by 4 bases; junction bases not matched to a gene: 4. CDR3 coding DNA: TGTGCCAGCAGTTACGGACAGGGCTATGGCTACACCTTC. Translated: CASSYGQGYGYTF.

This sequence joins TRBV4-3 and TRBJ2-7; 9 bases align to TRBD2. This CDR3 is built from 15 residues. Germline CDR1 is LGHNA and CDR2 is YSLEER. The V and J ends lost 4 bases and 2 bases, in that order; junction bases with no gene match: 6. Here the CDR3 DNA reads TGCGCCAGCAGCCCCGGGGCTAGCGGGACCTACGAGCAGTACTTC. Its protein product is CASSPGASGTYEQYF.

V usage is TRBV27 and J usage is TRBJ2-6, with 10 bases fitting TRBD1. V lost 3 bases and J lost 0; bases outside the gene matches: 5. The CDR3 is made up of 18 amino acids. Looked up from germline, CDR1 is MNHEY and CDR2 is SMNVEV (reference sequence). This chain's CDR3 is CASSLLGQGSSGANVLTF. The CDR3 nucleotides read TGTGCCAGCAGTTTGCTGGGACAGGGGAGCTCTGGGGCCAACGTCCTGACTTTC. Complete variable domain (other parts from reference TRBV27 and TRBJ2-6): EAQVTQNPRYLITVTGKKLTVTCSQNMNHEYMSWYRQDPGLGLRQIYYSMNVEVTDKGDVPEGYKVSRKEKRNFPLILESPSPNQTSLYFCASSLLGQGSSGANVLTFGAGSRLTVL.

The chain links TRBV7-2 to TRBJ2-3; 7 positions agree with TRBD2. V gave up 2 bases and J gave up 4 bases; unmatched junction bases: 6. The CDR3 runs to 15 residues. Per germline, CDR1 SGHTA and CDR2 FQGNSA. The CDR3 nucleotides are TGTGCCAGCAGCTTAAGGGGCGGGAGCGCAGATACGCAGTATTTT. Its protein is CASSLRGGSADTQYF.

The V gene is TRBV9, the J gene TRBJ2-2; possibly TRBD2 for D (7 bases). CDR1 is SGDLS and CDR2 is YYNGEE in the germline V gene. Trimming shortened V by 0 bases and J by 5 bases, and 14 bases separated the two germline ends. This CDR3 has 16 amino acids. The CDR3 loop reads CASSVGGREFTGELFF. CDR3 coding DNA: TGTGCCAGCAGCGTAGGGGGGCGGGAGTTTACCGGGGAGCTGTTTTTT.

This rearrangement joins TRBV28 to TRBJ1-6; TRBD1 aligns across 9 bases. In germline, CDR1 is MDHEN, CDR2 SYDVKM. V was pared by 0 bases and J by 9 bases, with 12 bases of the junction left unmatched. CDR3 size: 18 residues. CDR3 in DNA: TGTGCCAGCAGTTTATGGGATTTTATCGGACAGGGGCTTTCACCCCTCCACTTT. Its protein product is CASSLWDFIGQGLSPLHF.

This clone was observed a handful of times. The V and J genes are TRBV7-2 and TRBJ2-5; D unclear. V lost 4 bases to trimming and J lost 2 bases, with 8 bases between them. CDR1 is SGHTA, CDR2 FQGNSA, per germline. This CDR3 has 13 amino acids. The CDR3 sequence is CASSYGAQETQYF. The CDR3 DNA sequence: TGTGCCAGCAGCTATGGAGCACAAGAGACCCAGTACTTC.

CDR3 DNA: TGTGCCAGCAGCTTCAGGAATTCGAACACCGGGGAGCTGTTTTTT. Protein: CASSFRNSNTGELFF. This sequence joins TRBV5-4 and TRBJ2-2; no definite D call. V was clipped by 2 bases and J by 0 bases, with 8 bases between them. The CDR3 loop spans 15 amino acids. Germline values: CDR1 SGHNT, CDR2 YYREEE (reference sequence).

The chain carries TRBV12-5 and TRBJ2-1; 15 nucleotides line up with TRBD2. This CDR3 comprises 22 residues. The germline V gene has CDR1 LGHNT and CDR2 FRNRAP. J was trimmed by 2 bases and V by 0 bases; bases with no gene match: 14. Here the CDR3 reads CASGLVLRTAGTSGGPYNEQFF. DNA for the CDR3: TGTGCTAGTGGTTTGGTATTAAGGACAGCCGGGACTAGCGGGGGGCCCTACAATGAGCAGTTCTTC. Complete variable domain (other parts from reference TRBV12-5 and TRBJ2-1): DARVTQTPRHKVTEMGQEVTMRCQPILGHNTVFWYRQTMMQGLELLAYFRNRAPLDDSGMPKDRFSAEMPDATLATLKIQPSEPRDSAVYFCASGLVLRTAGTSGGPYNEQFFGPGTRLTVL.

As concerns this clone: A read error may account for a junction end that differs from germline. V is TRBV7-7 and J is TRBJ2-1, with D perhaps TRBD2 (6 bases). Germline V lookup: CDR1 SSHAT, CDR2 FNYEAQ (reference sequence). This CDR3 is 20 amino acids long. DNA of the CDR3: TGTGCTAGCAGCTTAAATCCCCGGGCTAATGGTAGACCACGGGAGAATGAGCAGTTCTTC. Amino acids: CASSLNPRANGRPRENEQFF.